The T cell receptor beta chain described here comes from a study of cytomegalovirus exposure and HLA in healthy donors. Donors likely had unrecorded immune exposures despite being nominally healthy when sampled. Both 60 Vbeta primers and 13 Jbeta primers went into the PCR. Clones were read by immunoSEQ multiplex PCR, and TCRdb kept only the in-frame ones, dropping some. Among roughly 62,000 clones listed, 70% to 80% were seen once. V was cut by 1 base and J by 4 bases, with 5 bases left in between. The CDR3 is 13 residues long. Germline V lookup: CDR1 LGHNA, CDR2 YNFKEQ. The chain carries TRBV4-2 and TRBJ1-5; D call uncertain. The sequencing sample was made of PBMCs. The source is a middle-aged woman in good health and CMV-seropositive. The CDR3 loop is CASSQGGNQPQHF. In DNA, the CDR3 is TGTGCCAGCAGCCAAGGAGGGAATCAGCCCCAGCATTTT.